Shown below are 27 T cell receptor beta chains from a single sample sequenced in a study of blood T cell repertoires in COVID-19. The protocol was immunoSEQ multiplex PCR, while the TCRdb copy is restricted to in-frame clones and leaves out a portion. The table shows about 150,000 clones, with 70% to 85% occurring only once. Sequenced input: peripheral blood. These receptors were taken from a woman in her fifties or sixties with acute or convalescent COVID-19.

This chain connects TRBV6-5 to TRBJ2-3, with 10 nucleotides matching TRBD2. This CDR3 contains 15 residues. CDR1 is MNHEY and CDR2 is SVGAGI in the germline V gene. Unmatched junction bases numbered 3, after V lost 2 bases and J lost 4 bases. The CDR3, as DNA: TGTGCCAGCAGTTACCCTAGCGGGGGACCAGATACGCAGTATTTT. Its translation: CASSYPSGGPDTQYF.

This clone was detected only a few times. The CDR3 DNA sequence: TGTGCCAGCAGACGGGACACTGAAGCTTTCTTT. Protein product: CASRRDTEAFF. V gene TRBV2 combines with J gene TRBJ1-1, with D hard to call. Germline lookup yields CDR1 SNHLY and CDR2 FYNNEI. Deletions cut 6 bases from V and 3 bases from J, with 5 bases between. This CDR3 region has 11 residues. The full variable domain, in which reference TRBV2 and TRBJ1-1 provide the parts outside the CDR3, is EPEVTQTPSHQVTQMGQEVILRCVPISNHLYFYWYRQILGQKVEFLVSFYNNEISEKSEIFDDQFSVERPDGSNFTLKIRSTKLEDSAMYFCASRRDTEAFFGQGTRLTVV.

This clone was counted between two and nine times. The rearrangement links TRBV28 to TRBJ2-4; TRBD1 agrees at 8 bases. Germline V gene data show CDR1 as MDHEN and CDR2 as SYDVKM. V was clipped by 3 bases and J by 4 bases; unmatched bases: 8. The CDR3 contains 16 residues. The CDR3 loop is CASSFVAGGLKNIQYF. The CDR3 DNA is TGTGCCAGCAGTTTTGTAGCAGGGGGCCTAAAAAACATTCAGTACTTC.

DNA for the CDR3: TGTGCCACTTCTATAGCCTACGAGCAGTACTTC. Encoded protein: CATSIAYEQYF. The chain links TRBV18 to TRBJ2-7; D remains ambiguous. The V end lost 10 bases, the J end lost 2 bases, and 9 bases lay between the germline ends. Germline V gene sequence: CDR1 KGHSH, CDR2 LQKENI. CDR3 length: 11 amino acids.

The chain recombines TRBV19 with TRBJ1-1, with 7 bases identical to TRBD1. CDR1 and CDR2 from the germline V gene are LNHDA and SQIVND (reference sequence). The CDR3 covers 15 residues. The ends lost 2 bases at V and 1 base at J; junction bases unmatched: 4. The CDR3 DNA reads TGTGCCAGTAGTATACAGGGGGTCCCGAACACTGAAGCTTTCTTT. This encodes CASSIQGVPNTEAFF.

The chain links TRBV6-2 or TRBV6-3 to TRBJ2-4, with 8 nucleotides matching TRBD2. There are 17 residues in the CDR3. Germline CDR1 MNHEY, CDR2 SVGEGT. V lost 2 bases and J lost 4; bases outside the gene matches: 10. For the CDR3, the DNA is TGTGCCAGCAGTTACGAGAGGGCTAGCGGGTCGAAAAACATTCAGTACTTC. Translated: CASSYERASGSKNIQYF.

This clone has just one count. This CDR3 is CASSLSFLGSYGYTF. DNA of the CDR3: TGTGCCAGCAGCTTGAGCTTTCTAGGGAGCTATGGCTACACCTTC. The chain has TRBV5-5 and TRBJ1-2; D gene ambiguous. Germline CDR1 and CDR2: SGHKS and YYEKEE (reference sequence). V was pared by 1 base and J by 4 bases, with 14 bases between. The CDR3 loop spans 15 amino acids.

There are a few counts of this clone. The chain combines TRBV5-1 with TRBJ2-5; 13 bases agree with TRBD2. The CDR3 consists of 16 residues. Trimming cost V 1 base and J 5 bases; bases outside gene matches: 5. Germline CDR1 and CDR2: SGHRS and YFSETQ. The CDR3 nucleotides read TGCGCCAGCAGCTTGCCCGGGACTAGCGGGACGGAGACCCAGTACTTC. Translation: CASSLPGTSGTETQYF. The full variable domain, in which reference TRBV5-1 and TRBJ2-5 provide the parts outside the CDR3, is KAGVTQTPRYLIKTRGQQVTLSCSPISGHRSVSWYQQTPGQGLQFLFEYFSETQRNKGNFPGRFSGRQFSNSRSEMNVSTLELGDSALYLCASSLPGTSGTETQYFGPGTRLLVL.

This chain links TRBV4-2 with TRBJ2-1, with 9 bases lining up with TRBD2. Germline CDR1 LGHNA, CDR2 YNFKEQ. Losses at the gene ends were 1 base for V and 0 bases for J; bases not matched to a gene: 4. The CDR3 is made up of 17 amino acids. The CDR3 DNA is TGTGCCAGCAGCCAAGGGAGCGGGAGGAGCTCCTACAATGAGCAGTTCTTC. Translating it yields CASSQGSGRSSYNEQFF.

The chain combines TRBV5-6 with TRBJ2-2; 9 positions agree with TRBD1. This CDR3 is built from 15 residues. Germline CDR1 is SGHDT and CDR2 is YYEEEE. Germline trimming cut 5 bases from V and 5 bases from J; bases unmatched to any gene: 7. CDR3 nucleotides: TGTGCCAGCAGGCGGACAGGGGAGTATACCGGGGAGCTGTTTTTT. Its translation is CASRRTGEYTGELFF.

The chain is built from TRBV19 and TRBJ2-3; 11 bases fit TRBD2. Per germline, CDR1 LNHDA and CDR2 SQIVND (reference sequence). The V gene end was trimmed by 5 bases and the J gene end by 5 bases; junction bases not matched to a gene: 6. The CDR3 covers 15 residues. CDR3: CASSFSGRARDTQYF. The CDR3 nucleotides read TGTGCCAGTAGTTTTAGCGGGAGGGCCAGAGATACGCAGTATTTT.

V and J are TRBV5-5 and TRBJ2-7; the D is unclear. CDR3 length: 12 residues. Trimming took off 2 bases at V and 3 bases at J, with 6 bases between the two ends. Germline V CDR1 and CDR2: SGHKS, YYEKEE (reference sequence). The CDR3 sequence is CASSFGFYEQYF. The DNA of the CDR3 is TGTGCCAGCAGCTTCGGGTTCTACGAGCAGTACTTC.

The rearrangement links TRBV6-5 to TRBJ1-2, with 7 bases fitting TRBD1. The CDR3 is 15 residues long. Unmatched junction bases numbered 16, after V lost 7 bases and J lost 8 bases. Germline loops: CDR1 MNHEY, CDR2 SVGAGI. The CDR3 loop is CASNGPSRGDIGYTF. The CDR3 nucleotides read TGTGCCAGCAACGGTCCCAGCAGGGGGGATATAGGCTACACCTTC.

The sample holds one count of this clone. Written as DNA, the CDR3 is TGTGCCATCAGTGAGTCGTCAACTAGCGGGTTACGTTTTACTAGCACAGATACGCAGTATTTT. Translating gives CAISESSTSGLRFTSTDTQYF. The chain links TRBV10-3 to TRBJ2-3, with 9 bases lining up with TRBD2. V dropped 0 bases and J dropped 0; count of bases not matched to a gene: 16. Looked up from germline, CDR1 is ENHRY and CDR2 is SYGVKD. This CDR3 contains 21 residues.

The chain recombines TRBV4-1 with TRBJ1-2; D remains unclear. This CDR3 is 15 amino acids long. Trimming pared 0 bases from V and 1 base from J, leaving 9 bases between. The germline gives CDR1 MGHRA, CDR2 YSYEKL. The CDR3 DNA reads TGCGCCAGCAGCCAAGAGGTTGCGATTAACTATGGCTACACCTTC. Translation: CASSQEVAINYGYTF.

The chain joins TRBV2 to TRBJ1-4; maybe TRBD1 (6 bases). Germline lookup yields CDR1 SNHLY and CDR2 FYNNEI. The CDR3 is made up of 15 amino acids. The ends were cut back, 6 bases at V and 0 bases at J, with 11 bases in the middle. The CDR3 nucleotides read TGTGCCAGCAGGGACAGACCGGCAACTAATGAAAAACTGTTTTTT. Encoded protein: CASRDRPATNEKLFF.

The chain couples TRBV27 to TRBJ2-1, with 7 bases that match TRBD1. V was clipped by 10 bases and J by 0 bases; unmatched bases: 12. Germline CDR1 reads MNHEY; CDR2 reads SMNVEV (reference sequence). CDR3 length equals 16 residues. CDR3 in DNA: TGTGCCACTGCACCAGCCGGGACAGACTCCTACAATGAGCAGTTCTTC. Amino acid sequence: CATAPAGTDSYNEQFF.

The rearrangement joins TRBV12-5 to TRBJ2-7, with TRBD2 matching 10 bases. With 0 bases clipped from V and 0 bases from J, the junction kept 17 bases outside the gene matches. This CDR3 region has 21 residues. Germline V gives CDR1 LGHNT, CDR2 FRNRAP. The CDR3 nucleotides are TGTGCTAGTGGTTTGGTACGGCTTTCTTTAGCGGGGGGCAAGAGCTCCTACGAGCAGTACTTC. It is translated as CASGLVRLSLAGGKSSYEQYF.

This sequence joins TRBV9 and TRBJ2-1, with unresolved D. The CDR3 has 16 amino acids. Germline CDR1 is SGDLS and CDR2 is YYNGEE. The V and J ends lost 3 bases and 1 base respectively, with 14 bases between them. This CDR3 reads CASSASSGSSYNEQFF. Here the CDR3 DNA reads TGTGCCAGCAGCGCGAGCTCCGGTAGTTCCTACAATGAGCAGTTCTTC.

The chain recombines TRBV7-6 with TRBJ2-7; 12 positions match TRBD2. The germline V gene encodes CDR1 SGHVS and CDR2 FNYEAQ. V lost 2 bases and J lost 4; bases outside the gene matches: 3. The CDR3 extends over 15 amino acids. CDR3 sequence reads: CASSLLAGGSYEQYF. Written as DNA, the CDR3 is TGTGCCAGCAGCTTACTAGCGGGGGGGAGTTACGAGCAGTACTTC.

The chain links TRBV10-2 to TRBJ1-2; D remains unclear. This CDR3 spans 14 amino acids. Per germline, CDR1 WSHSY and CDR2 SAAADI. V dropped 2 bases and J dropped 2 bases, with 9 bases sitting between them. The CDR3 reads CASSERGLNYGYTF. The CDR3 DNA reads TGCGCCAGCAGTGAGCGGGGTCTAAACTATGGCTACACCTTC.

The V and J genes are TRBV7-2 and TRBJ2-3; D gene ambiguous. The CDR3 has 13 residues. Germline V CDR1 and CDR2: SGHTA, FQGNSA. The V end lost 3 bases, the J end lost 0 bases, and 4 bases lay between the germline ends. The CDR3 DNA is TGTGCCAGCAGCTTCGTAAGCACAGATACGCAGTATTTT. Amino acids: CASSFVSTDTQYF. Complete variable domain (other parts from reference TRBV7-2 and TRBJ2-3): GAGVSQSPSNKVTEKGKDVELRCDPISGHTALYWYRQSLGQGLEFLIYFQGNSAPDKSGLPSDRFSAERTGGSVSTLTIQRTQQEDSAVYLCASSFVSTDTQYFGPGTRLTVL.

The gene calls are TRBV18 and TRBJ2-7, with 9 bases matching TRBD1. V gave up 0 bases and J gave up 6 bases; unmatched junction bases: 6. The CDR3 runs 15 residues. Germline V CDR1 and CDR2: KGHSH, LQKENI. This CDR3 reads CASSPPGQGFREQYF. CDR3 DNA sequence: TGTGCCAGCTCACCACCGGGACAGGGTTTTCGCGAGCAGTACTTC.

This clone appeared once. J is TRBJ1-6 and V is TRBV5-4, with a weak D call TRBD1 (6 bases). CDR1 is SGHNT and CDR2 is YYREEE in the germline V gene (reference sequence). The CDR3 contains 16 residues. The ends were cut back, 0 bases at V and 5 bases at J, with 12 bases in the middle. CDR3 in DNA: TGTGCCAGCAGCTTGGGTCGCAGGGGAGATAATTCACCCCTCCACTTT. As protein: CASSLGRRGDNSPLHF.

The CDR3: CASSPRTSGGAKLAKNIQYF. In DNA, the CDR3 is TGTGCCAGCAGCCCCCGGACTAGCGGGGGGGCCAAGTTAGCCAAAAACATTCAGTACTTC. V usage is TRBV14 and J usage is TRBJ2-4, with 15 bases lining up with TRBD2. Germline V gene data show CDR1 as SGHDN and CDR2 as FVKESK. Trimming cost V 4 bases and J 0 bases; bases outside gene matches: 10. This CDR3 region has 20 residues. Drawing the rest from reference TRBV14 and TRBJ2-4, the complete variable domain is EAGVTQFPSHSVIEKGQTVTLRCDPISGHDNLYWYRRVMGKEIKFLLHFVKESKQDESGMPNNRFLAERTGGTYSTLKVQPAELEDSGVYFCASSPRTSGGAKLAKNIQYFGAGTRLSVL.

The V and J genes are TRBV14 and TRBJ2-3; a weak D match, TRBD2 (6 bases). This CDR3 spans 15 amino acids. The germline V gene encodes CDR1 SGHDN and CDR2 FVKESK. With 1 base removed from V and 0 bases from J, the gap between germline ends came to 8 bases. CDR3 residues: CASSQGTISTDTQYF. CDR3 coding DNA: TGTGCCAGCAGCCAAGGGACTATTAGCACAGATACGCAGTATTTT.

In its sample, this clone was seen once. The CDR3 region has the DNA TGTGCCAGCAGTGGACACAGGGGTGGGATCACAGATACGCAGTATTTT. Its translation is CASSGHRGGITDTQYF. The J gene is TRBJ2-3, the V gene TRBV6-4, with TRBD1 matching over 7 bases. This CDR3 region has 16 residues. V was clipped by 4 bases and J by 2 bases; unmatched bases: 9. Germline lookup yields CDR1 MRHNA and CDR2 SNTAGT.